This T cell receptor (beta chain) comes out of a study of patients and donors after allogeneic stem cell transplantation. In TCRdb, the RT-PCR reads were re-called with MiXCR into one record per CDR3 protein. Seen here are around 160,000 distinct CDR3 sequences, approximately 31% observed once, and the top ten hold 2.5% to 3.5%. The sample was blood, either unsorted or a sorted T cell fraction (not recorded which). The sequence derives from a human donor who was either an allogeneic HSCT recipient or a stem cell or donor lymphocyte infusion donor (not recorded which). It is not recorded whose cells these are; they may come from a transplant donor.

The CDR3, as DNA: TGTGCCAGCACCCTGGGGACAGTACCTTACAATGAGCAGTTCTTC. Its protein product is CASTLGTVPYNEQFF. The chain has TRBV7-6 and TRBJ2-1; 7 bases agree with TRBD1. The length of the CDR3 is 15 residues. J gave up 4 bases and V 7 bases, and 10 bases lay outside the gene matches. Germline V lookup: CDR1 SGHVS, CDR2 FNYEAQ.